The 22 T cell receptor beta chains below were found in one sample sequenced in a study of regulatory T cells in long-lasting Graves disease. Documented time point: newly diagnosed GD, antithyroid drugs for less than 3 months. TCR sequences were obtained from RNA taken from PBMCs. Building of the TCR beta libraries involved iRepertoire HTBI primers and Arm-PCR of CDR3 regions. Using its own MiXCR run on the multiplex PCR reads, TCRdb lists one record per CDR3 protein. The profile shows a few hundred thousand distinct CDR3 sequences, 12% to 15% of them singletons. The same data also contributed to another study, on T cells in Graves' hyperthyroidism and ophthalmopathy.

The sample consisted of peripheral blood mononuclear cells (PBMCs), taken at new diagnosis, from a patient treated with antithyroid drugs. These receptors were collected from a woman in her 50s with Graves disease.

The chain carries TRBV3-1 and TRBJ1-2; possible D gene TRBD1, 6 bases. CDR3 size: 14 residues. V dropped 4 bases and J dropped 4 bases, with 13 bases sitting between them. In germline, CDR1 is LGHDT, CDR2 YNNKEL (reference sequence). CDR3 loop: CASSRDKSLYGYTF. The CDR3 DNA reads as TGTGCCAGCAGCCGGGACAAATCACTCTATGGCTACACCTTC.

The CDR3 loop is CASSPYGGAAAGGPGQYF. The CDR3 coding sequence is TGTGCCAGCAGCCCATATGGGGGCGCAGCAGCGGGAGGGCCTGGGCAGTACTTC. This chain uses TRBV7-3 with TRBJ2-5; TRBD2 matches at 10 bases. Germline CDR1 and CDR2: SGHTA and FQGTGA. This CDR3 region has 18 residues. Trimming at V came to 5 bases and at J to 11 bases, leaving 23 bases not matched to a gene.

In regard to this clonotype: The likely explanation is a read error, given a far larger clone one base away. V usage is TRBV20-1 and J usage is TRBJ2-7, with D unresolved. From germline, CDR1 is DFQATT and CDR2 SNEGSKA (reference sequence). The CDR3 sequence is 12 residues long. The CDR3 reads CSARVGYTEACF. The CDR3 DNA reads TGCAGTGCTAGAGTAGGGTACACTGAAGCTTGCTTT.

This clonotype was observed many times. V and J are TRBV6-2 or TRBV6-3 and TRBJ2-7; 10 nucleotides align to TRBD2. Germline V lookup: CDR1 MNHEY, CDR2 SVGEGT. After removal of 7 bases from V and 1 base from J, the junction contained 7 bases not matched to a gene. This CDR3 contains 15 residues. The CDR3 sequence is CASMEQLAGSYEQYF. CDR3 DNA sequence: TGTGCCAGCATGGAGCAACTAGCGGGGTCCTACGAGCAGTACTTC.

V is TRBV7-9 and J is TRBJ2-7; TRBD1 agrees at 9 bases. Trimming at V came to 1 base and at J to 6 bases, leaving 7 bases not matched to a gene. The germline V gene encodes CDR1 SEHNR and CDR2 FQNEAQ (reference sequence). The CDR3 covers 15 residues. CDR3 sequence: CASSLERWDRAEQYF. The CDR3 DNA follows: TGTGCCAGCAGCTTAGAAAGGTGGGACAGGGCCGAGCAGTACTTC.

Note on this clonotype: Because the CDR3 is missing its conserved closing phenylalanine or tryptophan, this is likely a read error. The chain employs TRBV16 and TRBJ1-2; the D gene is possibly TRBD1 (5 bases). V was pared by 2 bases and J by 1 base, with 11 bases between. Germline V lookup: CDR1 KGHSY, CDR2 FQNENV. This CDR3 spans 15 amino acids. The CDR3 is CASSQAPGGNYGYTS. In DNA form, the CDR3 reads TGTGCCAGCAGCCAAGCGCCGGGGGGTAACTATGGCTACACCTCC.

The rearrangement joins TRBV5-1 to TRBJ2-1, with 10 bases aligning to TRBD2. The CDR3 runs 16 residues. The germline V gene has CDR1 SGHRS and CDR2 YFSETQ. V lost 0 bases and J lost 4; bases outside the gene matches: 4. For the CDR3, the DNA is TGCGCCAGCAGCTTGGTGATGACTAGCGGGTACAATGAGCAGTTCTTC. Translated: CASSLVMTSGYNEQFF. The full variable domain, in which reference TRBV5-1 and TRBJ2-1 provide the parts outside the CDR3, is KAGVTQTPRYLIKTRGQQVTLSCSPISGHRSVSWYQQTPGQGLQFLFEYFSETQRNKGNFPGRFSGRQFSNSRSEMNVSTLELGDSALYLCASSLVMTSGYNEQFFGPGTRLTVL.

In this sample, this clonotype turned up many times. The chain employs TRBV28 and TRBJ2-5; 7 bases are shared with TRBD1. The CDR3 is 15 residues long. CDR1 is MDHEN, CDR2 SYDVKM, per germline. Unmatched junction bases numbered 13, after V lost 6 bases and J lost 6 bases. The chain's CDR3 is CASSTPSEGAKTQYF. For the CDR3, the DNA is TGTGCCAGCAGCACACCCAGCGAGGGGGCAAAGACCCAGTACTTC.

This clonotype was observed at least ten times. The gene calls are TRBV12-3 or TRBV12-4 and TRBJ2-5, with D possibly being TRBD2 (5 bases). V was trimmed by 10 bases and J by 3 bases, leaving 18 bases between them. This CDR3 comprises 14 residues. CDR3 region: CATREIGLEETQYF. CDR3 nucleotide sequence: TGTGCCACAAGGGAGATCGGCCTAGAAGAGACCCAGTACTTC.

This clonotype has ten or more counts. The chain employs TRBV12-3 or TRBV12-4 and TRBJ2-7, with 10 positions matching TRBD2. J was trimmed by 7 bases and V by 8 bases; bases with no gene match: 8. The CDR3 spans 13 residues. The CDR3 coding sequence is TGTGCCAGCGGAGCGGGAGGGCCGGGGGAGCAGTACTTC. Translated: CASGAGGPGEQYF.

Many counts were recorded for this clonotype. The V gene is TRBV7-9, the J gene TRBJ2-1; TRBD1 is a possible D gene (5 bases). The CDR3 runs to 15 residues. Trimming took 6 bases from V and 8 from J, leaving 20 bases between them. Germline V CDR1 and CDR2: SEHNR, FQNEAQ (reference sequence). CDR3 residues: CASRDQGSLLHEQFF. The CDR3 DNA sequence: TGTGCCAGCAGAGATCAGGGAAGCCTTCTCCATGAGCAGTTCTTC.

The V and J genes are TRBV4-1 and TRBJ1-2; TRBD1 matches 9 bases. The CDR3 totals 15 residues. Germline lookup yields CDR1 MGHRA and CDR2 YSYEKL. After removal of 2 bases from V and 3 bases from J, the junction contained 4 bases not matched to a gene. CDR3 residues: CASSQYRGRDYGYTF. DNA for the CDR3: TGCGCCAGCAGCCAATACAGGGGGCGCGACTATGGCTACACCTTC.

This clonotype occurred many times. The chain joins TRBV28 to TRBJ1-2, with TRBD1 identical over 9 bases. In germline, CDR1 is MDHEN, CDR2 SYDVKM. There are 18 residues in the CDR3. V trimming: 2 bases; J trimming: 1 base; junction bases outside the gene matches: 11. The CDR3: CASSLDGGQGSLNYGYTF. DNA of the CDR3: TGTGCCAGCAGTTTAGACGGGGGACAGGGATCCCTTAACTATGGCTACACCTTC.

This chain uses TRBV20-1 with TRBJ2-7, with TRBD1 identical over 7 bases. Trimming cost V 6 bases and J 3 bases; bases outside gene matches: 5. The length of the CDR3 is 12 residues. From germline, CDR1 is DFQATT and CDR2 SNEGSKA (reference sequence). The CDR3 sequence: CSAAGTDYEQYF. CDR3 DNA sequence: TGCAGTGCGGCCGGGACAGACTACGAGCAGTACTTC.

In its sample, this clonotype was seen a few times. The CDR3 DNA is TGTGCCAGCAGTGAAAACGGGCTGGAGCAGTACTTC. Translation: CASSENGLEQYF. The chain employs TRBV25-1 and TRBJ2-7; D is unresolved. Germline CDR1 MGHDK, CDR2 SYGVNS. CDR3 size: 12 residues. Trimming took off 2 bases at V and 7 bases at J, with 9 bases between the two ends.

This clonotype appeared many times. The V gene is TRBV12-3 or TRBV12-4, the J gene TRBJ1-2; D perhaps matches TRBD1 (5 bases). This CDR3 is 15 amino acids long. The ends were cut back, 5 bases at V and 0 bases at J, with 13 bases in the middle. The CDR3 bases are TGTGCCAGCAGTGGGGCGGCTCCAGCTAACTATGGCTACACCTTC. Its protein is CASSGAAPANYGYTF.

With regard to this clonotype: This is likely an artifact of a read error, given a far larger clone one base away. The chain joins TRBV11-2 to TRBJ2-7; 8 bases are a match to TRBD1. Germline loops: CDR1 SGHAT, CDR2 FQNNGV. CDR3 length: 15 residues. CDR3 bases: TGTGCCAGCAGCTCAGGGACAGGCCTCTCCTACGAGCAGCACTTC. This gives the protein CASSSGTGLSYEQHF.

In this sample, this clonotype turned up many times. The chain has TRBV2 and TRBJ2-5, with TRBD1 matching 8 bases. J gave up 4 bases and V 7 bases, and 5 bases lay outside the gene matches. The CDR3 runs to 13 residues. Per germline, CDR1 SNHLY and CDR2 FYNNEI. As DNA, the CDR3 is TGTGCCAGCAATTTAGACAGGGGAGAGACCCAGTACTTC. Amino acids: CASNLDRGETQYF.

The sample holds many counts of this clonotype. The chain couples TRBV12-5 to TRBJ2-3; 8 nucleotides agree with TRBD2. Trimming at V came to 8 bases and at J to 1 base, leaving 8 bases not matched to a gene. Germline assignment: CDR1 LGHNT and CDR2 FRNRAP. This CDR3 has 15 amino acids. The CDR3 sequence is CASPEREFGTDTQYF. CDR3 nucleotides: TGTGCTAGTCCGGAGCGGGAGTTCGGCACAGATACGCAGTATTTT. Based on the CDR3 plus reference TRBV12-5 and TRBJ2-3, the full variable domain is DARVTQTPRHKVTEMGQEVTMRCQPILGHNTVFWYRQTMMQGLELLAYFRNRAPLDDSGMPKDRFSAEMPDATLATLKIQPSEPRDSAVYFCASPEREFGTDTQYFGPGTRLTVL.

This clonotype was found many times. As DNA, the CDR3 is TGCGCCAGCAGGCCTACAGGGGGCAACAATTCACCCCTCCACTTT. This translates into CASRPTGGNNSPLHF. This sequence joins TRBV5-1 and TRBJ1-6; 9 bases align to TRBD1. The junction had 7 bases not matched to a gene; V was cut back by 5 bases and J by 7 bases. Germline V gene data show CDR1 as SGHRS and CDR2 as YFSETQ. This CDR3 spans 15 amino acids.

This clonotype has at least ten counts. The V and J genes are TRBV18 and TRBJ1-1, with D possibly TRBD1 on 5 matching bases. This CDR3 comprises 15 residues. Germline V gene data show CDR1 as KGHSH and CDR2 as LQKENI. V was trimmed by 0 bases and J by 1 base, leaving 9 bases between them. CDR3 in DNA: TGTGCCAGCTCACCACCGCAGGGTGGGAACACTGAAGCTTTCTTT. This encodes CASSPPQGGNTEAFF. The complete variable domain, with remaining parts taken from reference TRBV18 and TRBJ1-1, reads NAGVMQNPRHLVRRRGQEARLRCSPMKGHSHVYWYRQLPEEGLKFMVYLQKENIIDESGMPKERFSAEFPKEGPSILRIQQVVRGDSAAYFCASSPPQGGNTEAFFGQGTRLTVV.

The chain joins TRBV3-1 to TRBJ2-1; 8 bases are shared with TRBD2. The end of the DNA aligns better with TRBJ2-5, so the J call may be wrong. Germline V gene lookup returns CDR1 LGHDT and CDR2 YNNKEL (reference sequence). The CDR3 consists of 13 residues. CDR3 sequence reads: CASSHSGGETQYF. For the CDR3, the DNA is TGTGCCAGCAGCCATTCGGGAGGGGAGACCCAGTACTTC.